The clone carrying this T cell receptor (beta chain) was seen a few times. The antigen is not known. Generated by immunoSEQ multiplex PCR, the TCRdb table keeps only in-frame clones and is missing some. The sample lists over 80,000 clones, around 85% occurring once. This sample was taken from a study of OX40 agonist ivuxolimab in advanced cancers. Study-level background: Across the patients, intravenous ivuxolimab was delivered every 2 weeks at 0.01 to 10 mg/kg. Partial responses, seen in three patients, involved one hepatocellular carcinoma and two cutaneous melanomas.

If patients had autoimmune disease history or systemic immunosuppression, they were excluded. J lost 5 bases, V lost 5 bases, and 12 bases had no gene match. The CDR3 covers 17 residues. Germline-derived CDR1 and CDR2 are SGHNT and YYREEE (reference sequence). Study-wide findings and caveats: Partial responders receiving 0.1-3.0 mg/kg showed among the lowest clonal expansion.

V usage is TRBV5-4 and J usage is TRBJ2-1; 11 positions agree with TRBD2. The receptor's source is an adult with an advanced solid tumor such as melanoma, head and neck, liver or kidney cancer. The material sequenced was CD4+ or CD8+ T cells sorted from blood, taken in a trial of the OX40 agonist ivuxolimab. The CDR3 DNA is TGTGCCAGCAGTTCGGAACCCACTAGCGGGGGAAACAATGAGCAGTTCTTC. The encoded protein is CASSSEPTSGGNNEQFF.